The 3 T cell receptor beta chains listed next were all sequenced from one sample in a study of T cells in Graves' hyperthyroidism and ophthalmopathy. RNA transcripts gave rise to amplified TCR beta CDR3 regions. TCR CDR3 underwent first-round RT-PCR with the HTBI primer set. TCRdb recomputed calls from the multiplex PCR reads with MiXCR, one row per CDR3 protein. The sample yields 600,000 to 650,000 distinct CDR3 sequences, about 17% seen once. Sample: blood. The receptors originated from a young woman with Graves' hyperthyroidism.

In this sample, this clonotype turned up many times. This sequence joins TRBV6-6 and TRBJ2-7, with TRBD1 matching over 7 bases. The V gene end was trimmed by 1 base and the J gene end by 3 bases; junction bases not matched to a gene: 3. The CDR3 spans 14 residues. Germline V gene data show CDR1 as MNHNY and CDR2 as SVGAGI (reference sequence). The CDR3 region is CASSYFTGDYEQYF. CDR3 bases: TGTGCCAGCAGTTACTTCACAGGGGACTACGAGCAGTACTTC.

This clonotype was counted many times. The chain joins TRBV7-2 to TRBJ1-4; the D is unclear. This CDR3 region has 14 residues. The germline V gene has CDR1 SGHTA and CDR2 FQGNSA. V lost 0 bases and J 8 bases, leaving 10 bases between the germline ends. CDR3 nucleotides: TGTGCCAGCAGCTTAGCGGGAGGTGTAGAAAAACTGTTTTTT. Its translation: CASSLAGGVEKLFF.

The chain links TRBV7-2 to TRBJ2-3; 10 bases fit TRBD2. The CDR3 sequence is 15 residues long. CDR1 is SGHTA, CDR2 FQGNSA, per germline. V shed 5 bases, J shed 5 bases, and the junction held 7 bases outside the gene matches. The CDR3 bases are TGTGCCAGCAGCAGCGGGAGGGCCCAGGGAGATACGCAGTATTTT. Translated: CASSSGRAQGDTQYF.